This TCR beta chain was found in a study of regulatory T cells in long-lasting Graves disease. General study points: Less diverse TCR repertoires were seen in persistent Graves' patients than in newly diagnosed ones.

The TCR beta library used iRepertoire HTBI primers with Arm-PCR amplification of CDR3. Via MiXCR, TCRdb re-called the multiplex PCR reads, giving one row per CDR3 protein. The table includes around 400,000 distinct CDR3 sequences, around 15% detected once. The CDR3 extends over 16 amino acids. V shed 3 bases, J shed 4 bases, and the junction held 8 bases outside the gene matches. From germline, CDR1 is MNHEY and CDR2 SMNVEV (reference sequence). Documented time point: newly diagnosed GD, antithyroid drugs for less than 3 months. Extracted RNA from PBMCs served as the source of the TCR library. As concerns this clonotype: Its antigen is currently unknown.

The chain joins TRBV27 to TRBJ2-3, with TRBD1 identical over 9 bases. This clonotype was obtained from a female donor with Graves disease. The sequencing used peripheral blood mononuclear cells (PBMCs), collected at new diagnosis, from a patient treated with antithyroid drugs. The CDR3 DNA follows: TGTGCCAGCAGTTTCTTCCGGGACAGGGAGCCAGATACGCAGTATTTT. This gives the protein CASSFFRDREPDTQYF.